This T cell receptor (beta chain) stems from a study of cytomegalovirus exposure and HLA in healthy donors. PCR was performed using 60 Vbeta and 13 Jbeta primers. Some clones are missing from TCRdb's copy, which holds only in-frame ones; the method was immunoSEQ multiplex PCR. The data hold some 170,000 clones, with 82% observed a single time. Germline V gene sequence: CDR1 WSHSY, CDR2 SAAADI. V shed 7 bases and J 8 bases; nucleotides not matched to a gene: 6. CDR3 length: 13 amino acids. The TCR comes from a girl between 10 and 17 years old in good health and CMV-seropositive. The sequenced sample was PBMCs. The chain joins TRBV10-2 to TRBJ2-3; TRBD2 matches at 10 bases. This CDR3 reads CASKRGGDVTQYF. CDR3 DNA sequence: TGCGCCAGCAAGCGGGGGGGTGATGTTACGCAGTATTTT.